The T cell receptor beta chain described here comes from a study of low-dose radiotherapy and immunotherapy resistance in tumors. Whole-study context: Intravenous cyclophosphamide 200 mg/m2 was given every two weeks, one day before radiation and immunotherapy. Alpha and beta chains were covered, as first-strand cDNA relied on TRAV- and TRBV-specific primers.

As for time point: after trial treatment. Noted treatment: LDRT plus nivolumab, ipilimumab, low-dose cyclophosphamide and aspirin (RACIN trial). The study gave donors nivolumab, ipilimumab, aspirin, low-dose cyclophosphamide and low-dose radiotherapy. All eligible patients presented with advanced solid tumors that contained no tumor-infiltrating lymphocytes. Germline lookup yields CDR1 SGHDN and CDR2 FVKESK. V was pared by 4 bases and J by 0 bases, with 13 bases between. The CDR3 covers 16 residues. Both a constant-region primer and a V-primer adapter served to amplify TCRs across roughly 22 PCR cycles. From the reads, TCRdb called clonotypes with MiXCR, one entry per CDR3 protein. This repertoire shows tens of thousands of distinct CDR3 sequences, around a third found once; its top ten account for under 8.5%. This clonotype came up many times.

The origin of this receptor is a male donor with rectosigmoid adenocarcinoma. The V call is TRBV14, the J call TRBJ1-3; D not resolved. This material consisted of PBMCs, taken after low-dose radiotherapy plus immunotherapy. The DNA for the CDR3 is TGTGCCAGCAGCCGCATATACGGTAACTCTGGAAACACCATATATTTT. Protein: CASSRIYGNSGNTIYF.